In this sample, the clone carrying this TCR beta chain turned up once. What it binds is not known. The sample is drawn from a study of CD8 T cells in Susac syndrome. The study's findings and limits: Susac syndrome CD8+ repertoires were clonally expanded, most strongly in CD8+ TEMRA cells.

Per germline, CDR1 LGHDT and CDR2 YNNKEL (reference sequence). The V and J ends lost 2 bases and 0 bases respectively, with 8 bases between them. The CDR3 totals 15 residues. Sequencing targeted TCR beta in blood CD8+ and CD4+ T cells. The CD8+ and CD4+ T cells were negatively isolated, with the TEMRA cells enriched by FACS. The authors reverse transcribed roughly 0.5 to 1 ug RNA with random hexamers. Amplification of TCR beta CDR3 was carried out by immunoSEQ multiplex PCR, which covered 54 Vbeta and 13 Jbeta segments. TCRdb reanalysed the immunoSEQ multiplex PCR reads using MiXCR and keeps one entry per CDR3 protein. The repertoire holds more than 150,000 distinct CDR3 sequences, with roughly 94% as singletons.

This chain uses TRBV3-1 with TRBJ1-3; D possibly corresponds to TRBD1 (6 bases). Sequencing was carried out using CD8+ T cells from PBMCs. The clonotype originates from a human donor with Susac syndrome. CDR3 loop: CASSQQGSSGNTIYF. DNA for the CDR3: TGTGCCAGCAGCCAACAGGGGAGCTCTGGAAACACCATATATTTT.